The 23 T cell receptor beta chains presented below share a single source sample, sequenced in a study of shared clonotypes between healthy human individuals. Generated by immunoSEQ multiplex PCR, the TCRdb table keeps only in-frame clones and is missing some. The sample lists around 610,000 clones, about 96% occurring once. Naive CD8 cells, CD45RO-negative and positively selected for CCR7, excluded terminally differentiated effector memory CD45RA+ cells. The sample comprised naive CD8+ T cells sorted from blood. These receptors were collected from a woman aged 30 to 39 in good health.

This rearrangement joins TRBV28 to TRBJ1-1, with 7 bases matching TRBD1. The CDR3 runs 15 residues. With V trimmed by 5 bases and J by 5 bases, 11 bases remained unmatched. CDR1 is MDHEN, CDR2 SYDVKM, per germline. Written as DNA, the CDR3 is TGTGCCAGCAGTCGCTCCGGGACAGCCGAAACTGAAGCTTTCTTT. This gives the protein CASSRSGTAETEAFF.

The chain couples TRBV28 to TRBJ1-5, with unresolved D. This CDR3 is 16 amino acids long. Trimming removed 4 bases from V and 5 bases from J, with 18 bases in between. CDR1 is MDHEN and CDR2 is SYDVKM in the germline V gene. In nucleotides, the CDR3 is TGTGCCAGCAGTTCCCTTAGTACTAACTACTATCAGCCCCAGCATTTT. Its translation is CASSSLSTNYYQPQHF.

The rearrangement joins TRBV19 to TRBJ2-3; D uncertain. CDR1 is LNHDA, CDR2 SQIVND, per germline (reference sequence). The CDR3 has 17 amino acids. V was cut by 4 bases and J by 2 bases, with 19 bases left in between. The CDR3 loop reads CASSTTHHWQDTDTQYF. Here the CDR3 DNA reads TGTGCCAGTAGTACGACCCATCACTGGCAGGACACAGATACGCAGTATTTT.

The rearrangement links TRBV9 to TRBJ1-1; D gene ambiguous. V shed 1 base and J shed 1 base, with 8 bases lying between them. CDR1 is SGDLS, CDR2 YYNGEE, per germline. The CDR3 spans 14 residues. Here the CDR3 reads CASSVTAGNTEAFF. DNA of the CDR3: TGTGCCAGCAGCGTAACGGCCGGGAACACTGAAGCTTTCTTT. The complete variable domain, with remaining parts taken from reference TRBV9 and TRBJ1-1, reads DSGVTQTPKHLITATGQRVTLRCSPRSGDLSVYWYQQSLDQGLQFLIQYYNGEERAKGNILERFSAQQFPDLHSELNLSSLELGDSALYFCASSVTAGNTEAFFGQGTRLTVV.

The chain joins TRBV6-1 to TRBJ1-2, with TRBD1 matching over 9 bases. The V segment lost 10 bases and the J segment 3 bases; nucleotides outside the gene matches: 3. Germline V gene data show CDR1 as MNHNS and CDR2 as SASEGT. The CDR3 sequence is 12 residues long. CDR3 sequence (DNA): TGTGCCACTGGGGACAGGGACTATGGCTACACCTTC. This codes for CATGDRDYGYTF.

The V and J genes are TRBV7-9 and TRBJ2-1, with D unresolved. Trimming stripped 6 bases from V and 1 base from J, with 7 bases between. Looked up from germline, CDR1 is SEHNR and CDR2 is FQNEAQ (reference sequence). This CDR3 contains 13 residues. This chain's CDR3 is CASSFDSYNEQFF. CDR3 coding DNA: TGTGCCAGCAGTTTCGATTCCTACAATGAGCAGTTCTTC.

This clone was found a few times. The rearrangement uses TRBV29-1 and TRBJ2-1; 13 nucleotides agree with TRBD2. With 6 bases clipped from V and 7 bases from J, the junction kept 18 bases outside the gene matches. The CDR3 sequence is 18 residues long. The germline gives CDR1 SQVTM, CDR2 ANQGSEA. The DNA of the CDR3 is TGCAGCGTCCGCTTACTAGCGGGAGGGACGGCGATGGGTAATGAGCAGTTCTTC. Its protein is CSVRLLAGGTAMGNEQFF.

CDR3 in amino acids: CASTGQGAGYEQYF. CDR3 DNA: TGTGCCAGCACCGGACAGGGGGCGGGATACGAGCAGTACTTC. The chain couples TRBV2 to TRBJ2-7, with 11 bases identical to TRBD1. The CDR3 runs to 14 residues. The germline V gene encodes CDR1 SNHLY and CDR2 FYNNEI. Trimming removed 7 bases from V and 4 bases from J; junction bases left unmatched: 6.

The chain couples TRBV11-3 to TRBJ2-2; D is undetermined. The length of the CDR3 is 15 residues. Between the trimmed V and J ends, which lost 5 bases and 6 bases, there was a span of 16 bases. From germline, CDR1 is SGHNT and CDR2 YENEEA. CDR3 amino acids: CASSPISARPGELFF. CDR3 sequence (DNA): TGTGCCAGCAGCCCCATCTCGGCTAGGCCCGGGGAGCTGTTTTTT. Filled out from reference TRBV11-3 and TRBJ2-2, the complete variable domain reads EAGVVQSPRYKIIEKKQPVAFWCNPISGHNTLYWYLQNLGQGPELLIRYENEEAVDDSQLPKDRFSAERLKGVDSTLKIQPAELGDSAVYLCASSPISARPGELFFGEGSRLTVL.

The count of this clone is one. The chain has TRBV5-6 and TRBJ1-3; D is perhaps TRBD1 (6 bases). This CDR3 is 14 amino acids long. The ends were cut back, 0 bases at V and 5 bases at J, with 9 bases in the middle. Germline CDR1 SGHDT, CDR2 YYEEEE. The CDR3 region has the DNA TGTGCCAGCAGCTTGGGTGACAGGCGAAACACCATATATTTT. It specifies CASSLGDRRNTIYF.

The rearrangement uses TRBV10-2 and TRBJ2-2; 8 bases align to TRBD2. Germline V gene data show CDR1 as WSHSY and CDR2 as SAAADI. V shed 0 bases and J 3 bases; nucleotides not matched to a gene: 6. The CDR3 has 17 amino acids. The chain's CDR3 is CASSESAREAYTGELFF. The DNA for the CDR3 is TGCGCCAGCAGTGAGTCGGCGCGGGAGGCTTACACCGGGGAGCTGTTTTTT.

The rearrangement uses TRBV13 and TRBJ1-2, with a tentative D call TRBD1 (6 bases). Germline CDR1 and CDR2: PRHDT and FYEKMQ (reference sequence). V was cut by 2 bases and J by 6 bases, with 19 bases left in between. CDR3 length equals 16 residues. The CDR3 DNA sequence: TGTGCCAGCAGCTTAAGGTACAGGGACACTATTGATGGCTACACCTTC. Its translation is CASSLRYRDTIDGYTF.

The chain joins TRBV2 to TRBJ2-7, with TRBD2 as a possible D gene (6 bases). Germline V gene sequence: CDR1 SNHLY, CDR2 FYNNEI. Between the trimmed V and J ends, which lost 7 bases and 0 bases, there was a span of 16 bases. The CDR3 contains 15 residues. The CDR3, as DNA: TGTGCCAGCACCGGCGGGACCACAGGCTCCTACGAGCAGTACTTC. Protein: CASTGGTTGSYEQYF.

The J gene is TRBJ1-1, the V gene TRBV19; 9 nucleotides agree with TRBD1. The CDR3 loop spans 14 amino acids. The V and J ends lost 6 bases and 2 bases, in that order; junction bases with no gene match: 4. The germline V gene encodes CDR1 LNHDA and CDR2 SQIVND (reference sequence). The CDR3 sequence is CASRMGQGNTEAFF. In DNA form, the CDR3 reads TGTGCCAGTAGGATGGGACAGGGTAACACTGAAGCTTTCTTT.

The rearrangement links TRBV19 to TRBJ1-5, with D possibly being TRBD1 (5 bases). This CDR3 is 14 amino acids long. Trimming stripped 7 bases from V and 5 bases from J, with 15 bases between. Germline V lookup: CDR1 LNHDA, CDR2 SQIVND (reference sequence). CDR3 nucleotides: TGTGCCAGTAAATTGGGGGGATCTCATCAGCCCCAGCATTTT. Protein product: CASKLGGSHQPQHF.

This rearrangement joins TRBV6-5 to TRBJ2-2, with 7 bases that match TRBD1. The trim removed 10 bases at V and 5 bases at J, leaving 13 bases unmatched. This CDR3 has 15 residues. Germline V gene sequence: CDR1 MNHEY, CDR2 SVGAGI. The CDR3 DNA is TGTGCCACCAAGTCACAGGGGTACTATACCGGGGAGCTGTTTTTT. Protein sequence: CATKSQGYYTGELFF.

This chain joins TRBV5-8 and TRBJ1-4; the D gene is possibly TRBD1 (6 bases). This CDR3 contains 15 residues. The germline CDR1 and CDR2 sequences are SGHTS and YDEGEE. Trimming took 3 bases from V and 1 from J, leaving 10 bases between them. The CDR3 reads CASSWGQETNEKLFF. Written as DNA, the CDR3 is TGTGCCAGCAGCTGGGGGCAGGAAACTAATGAAAAACTGTTTTTT.

This chain uses TRBV5-6 with TRBJ2-7; D gene ambiguous. The CDR3 has 12 amino acids. CDR1 is SGHDT and CDR2 is YYEEEE in the germline V gene. V gave up 3 bases and J gave up 3 bases, with 7 bases separating them. CDR3: CASSSGYYEQYF. Written as DNA, the CDR3 is TGTGCCAGCAGCTCCGGCTACTACGAGCAGTACTTC.

V is TRBV9 and J is TRBJ2-4; D is ambiguous. The germline gives CDR1 SGDLS, CDR2 YYNGEE. The CDR3 loop spans 17 amino acids. The V end lost 2 bases, the J end lost 0 bases, and 15 bases lay between the germline ends. Here the CDR3 reads CASSVKFSRLAKNIQYF. Written as DNA, the CDR3 is TGTGCCAGCAGCGTCAAGTTTAGTCGGCTAGCCAAAAACATTCAGTACTTC.

The CDR3 loop is CASSFTGLNTGELFF. The CDR3 DNA follows: TGTGCCAGCAGTTTTACCGGGTTGAACACCGGGGAGCTGTTTTTT. The gene calls are TRBV28 and TRBJ2-2; the D is unclear. CDR3 size: 15 residues. V was trimmed by 3 bases and J by 1 base, leaving 9 bases between them. Germline CDR1 MDHEN, CDR2 SYDVKM.

V usage is TRBV4-2 and J usage is TRBJ2-7; 8 bases line up with TRBD2. After removal of 0 bases from V and 4 bases from J, the junction contained 8 bases not matched to a gene. The CDR3 is made up of 16 amino acids. From germline, CDR1 is LGHNA and CDR2 YNFKEQ. CDR3 sequence: CASSQERAGVRYEQYF. The CDR3 nucleotides read TGTGCCAGCAGCCAAGAGCGAGCGGGAGTCCGTTACGAGCAGTACTTC.

The rearrangement links TRBV29-1 to TRBJ1-2; D unclear. Trimming shortened V by 0 bases and J by 2 bases, and 4 bases separated the two germline ends. In germline, CDR1 is SQVTM, CDR2 ANQGSEA. The CDR3 length is 12 residues. The CDR3 sequence: CSVEDGNYGYTF. The CDR3 DNA sequence: TGCAGCGTTGAAGACGGGAACTATGGCTACACCTTC.

The chain has TRBV27 and TRBJ1-5, with 7 bases matching TRBD1. The CDR3 has 17 residues. The trim removed 5 bases at V and 5 bases at J, leaving 15 bases unmatched. Germline lookup yields CDR1 MNHEY and CDR2 SMNVEV (reference sequence). CDR3 residues: CASSPPLTGNFHQPQHF. CDR3 nucleotide sequence: TGTGCCAGCAGTCCCCCCTTGACAGGGAATTTCCATCAGCCCCAGCATTTT.